Sequencing of this T cell receptor (beta chain) was carried out in a study of T cell responses to AZD1222 COVID-19 vaccine. Study results and caveats: Repertoires in all cases were sampled only once the peak T cell response had passed. Dominant CD4 TCR responses targeted spike regions 160-218 and 743-854.

About this clone itself: What it recognizes is unknown.

The germline V gene encodes CDR1 LGHNT and CDR2 FRNRAP. V was pared by 2 bases and J by 3 bases, with 11 bases between. The CDR3 consists of 15 residues. The assay was immunoSEQ multiplex PCR, and TCRdb's table has in-frame clones only and misses some. The profile shows about 130,000 clones, approximately 88% of them singletons. The chain couples TRBV12-5 to TRBJ2-1, with D tentatively TRBD2 (5 bases). This clonotype was obtained from an adult in good health. The sample consisted of peripheral blood, taken on day 0 of AZD1222 vaccination. This CDR3 reads CASGLYTGNYNEQFF. CDR3 DNA sequence: TGTGCTAGTGGTTTGTATACGGGAAACTACAATGAGCAGTTCTTC.